The source of this T cell receptor beta chain is a study of blood T cell repertoires in COVID-19. Background on the study: Nucleic acid was either cDNA or gDNA, and it came from T cells, B-cell-depleted T cells, or PBMCs.

Per the study methods: It was from reference gene primer amplification that nucleated cell counts were estimated. Libraries were prepared by immunoSEQ multiplex PCR; TCRdb keeps only in-frame clonotypes and omits some of them. V and J calls and clone size are those listed in that table; D and trimming were worked out from the DNA. This sample has under 350,000 clones; roughly 89% occur once, and the top ten carry 1.5% to 2%. Participants were aged roughly 18 to 89 years, lived in 24 US areas, and enrolled virtually. Assignments of participants to cohorts depended upon their own reported clinical history. Germline assignment: CDR1 LGHNA and CDR2 YSLEER. The V gene end was trimmed by 3 bases and the J gene end by 3 bases; junction bases not matched to a gene: 5. This CDR3 region has 15 residues.

The receptor was derived from a woman between 40 and 50 years old who had recovered from COVID-19. The sequencing input was PBMCs or T cells enriched from blood (not recorded which). The V and J genes are TRBV4-3 and TRBJ2-1; TRBD1 aligns across 7 bases. CDR3: CASSQGQNLYNEQFF. The CDR3 nucleotides read TGCGCCAGCAGCCAGGGACAGAACCTCTACAATGAGCAGTTCTTC.